Given below is one T cell receptor (beta chain) in context. These data originate in a study of blood T cell repertoires in COVID-19. Study context: The United States, Italy and Spain supplied acute and convalescent COVID-19 samples.

Assay used: immunoSEQ multiplex PCR; TCRdb lists only in-frame clones, some missing. The repertoire consists of 300,000 to 350,000 clones, with roughly 86% occurring once and the leading ten covering just over 9.5%. Sequencing was carried out using peripheral blood. The source is a young man with COVID-19, enrolled during active disease.

CDR3 amino acids: CASSRQAGQGYSGANVLTF. The DNA for the CDR3 is TGTGCCAGCTCCCGACAGGCTGGGCAGGGGTACTCTGGGGCCAACGTCCTGACTTTC. The chain combines TRBV18 with TRBJ2-6; D might be TRBD1 (6 bases). The germline gives CDR1 KGHSH, CDR2 LQKENI. V gave up 6 bases and J gave up 0 bases, with 21 bases separating them. The CDR3 is 19 residues long.